The next 30 T cell receptor beta chains were all read from a single sample in a study of PD-L1 blockade in urothelial cancer. Time point reported: pretreatment peripheral blood. Method: immunoSEQ multiplex PCR; TCRdb's copy keeps in-frame clones and lacks some. The repertoire includes approximately 88,000 clones, less than 90% of them detected once, and approximately 2.1% sits in the top ten. The sequenced sample was PBMCs, obtained around atezolizumab (anti-PD-L1) treatment. The source is a man aged 60 to 75 with urothelial cancer.

The chain employs TRBV11-2 and TRBJ2-7, with D perhaps TRBD1 (6 bases). There are 13 residues in the CDR3. V lost 0 bases and J 7 bases, leaving 10 bases between the germline ends. In germline, CDR1 is SGHAT, CDR2 FQNNGV. CDR3 DNA sequence: TGTGCCAGCAGCTTAGATAGGGGGTGGGAGCAGTACTTC. Protein product: CASSLDRGWEQYF.

The chain uses TRBV7-2 and TRBJ2-1, with D maybe TRBD1 (7 bases). Looked up from germline, CDR1 is SGHTA and CDR2 is FQGNSA. This CDR3 is built from 14 residues. Trimming removed 1 base from V and 9 bases from J, with 13 bases in between. The CDR3 loop is CASSLVMQGGEQFF. The CDR3 DNA reads TGTGCCAGCAGCTTAGTAATGCAGGGGGGTGAGCAGTTCTTC.

A single count supports this clone. The rearrangement joins TRBV14 to TRBJ2-1; no definite D call. This CDR3 contains 11 residues. Looked up from germline, CDR1 is SGHDN and CDR2 is FVKESK. V was cut by 0 bases and J by 12 bases, with 6 bases left in between. The DNA of the CDR3 is TGTGCCAGCAGCCAAGACACATGGCAGTTCTTC. Encoded protein: CASSQDTWQFF.

The rearrangement links TRBV5-4 to TRBJ2-1; D is undetermined. The V gene's germline CDR1 is SGHNT and CDR2 YYREEE (reference sequence). The CDR3 has 12 amino acids. Trimming took off 2 bases at V and 5 bases at J, with 5 bases between the two ends. In DNA form, the CDR3 reads TGTGCCAGCAGCTTCGGTAACAATGAGCAGTTCTTC. Amino acid sequence: CASSFGNNEQFF.

The chain uses TRBV5-5 and TRBJ1-1; D is ambiguous. CDR3 size: 15 residues. The V gene lost 0 bases and the J gene lost 0 bases, with 9 bases spanning the gap. The V gene's germline CDR1 is SGHKS and CDR2 YYEKEE (reference sequence). In nucleotides, the CDR3 is TGTGCCAGCAGCTTGGATTGGAGGATGAACACTGAAGCTTTCTTT. Translation: CASSLDWRMNTEAFF.

V and J are TRBV27 and TRBJ2-1, with a weak D call TRBD1 (7 bases). This CDR3 comprises 16 residues. Germline V CDR1 and CDR2: MNHEY, SMNVEV (reference sequence). The germline V and J ends were trimmed by 5 bases and 2 bases, with 16 bases remaining between them. The CDR3 DNA reads as TGTGCCAGCAGTCCCCGGACAGGAGGGGCCTACAATGAGCAGTTCTTC. Amino acid sequence: CASSPRTGGAYNEQFF.

The chain recombines TRBV10-2 with TRBJ2-2, with 10 bases fitting TRBD2. Trimming removed 6 bases from V and 0 bases from J; junction bases left unmatched: 7. CDR3 length: 17 residues. Looked up from germline, CDR1 is WSHSY and CDR2 is SAAADI. The CDR3 region is CASRDFSGRTNTGELFF. The CDR3 DNA is TGCGCCAGCAGAGACTTTAGCGGGAGGACGAACACCGGGGAGCTGTTTTTT.

This chain links TRBV6-1 with TRBJ2-1, with 7 bases aligning to TRBD1. The CDR3 has 15 residues. Germline V gene lookup returns CDR1 MNHNS and CDR2 SASEGT. V was clipped by 6 bases and J by 10 bases; unmatched bases: 15. In DNA, the CDR3 is TGTGCCAGCAGGAGCAACAGGGGAGAAAGTAGCGAGCAGTTCTTC. This gives the protein CASRSNRGESSEQFF.

The V and J genes are TRBV28 and TRBJ2-5, with D perhaps TRBD1 (8 bases). This CDR3 region has 14 residues. Germline V gene sequence: CDR1 MDHEN, CDR2 SYDVKM. Trimming pared 6 bases from V and 4 bases from J, leaving 15 bases between. This CDR3 is CASSRGPGGETQYF. CDR3 in DNA: TGTGCCAGCAGCAGGGGGCCGGGGGGAGAGACCCAGTACTTC.

V is TRBV29-1 and J is TRBJ1-1, with D unclear. This CDR3 contains 15 residues. V was trimmed by 6 bases and J by 0 bases, leaving 17 bases between them. The V gene's germline CDR1 is SQVTM and CDR2 ANQGSEA. CDR3: CSVQVSAAMNTEAFF. The CDR3 coding sequence is TGCAGCGTCCAAGTATCAGCGGCCATGAACACTGAAGCTTTCTTT.

DNA of the CDR3: TGTGCCAGCAGCCCCCGTGGGGCGACTAGCGGGAGCCACGAGCAGTACTTC. Translation: CASSPRGATSGSHEQYF. The chain combines TRBV11-2 with TRBJ2-7; 12 bases align to TRBD2. This CDR3 has 17 residues. Germline V gene data show CDR1 as SGHAT and CDR2 as FQNNGV. V gave up 5 bases and J gave up 5 bases; unmatched junction bases: 13.

CDR3 nucleotides: TGTGCCAGCAGCCATACGGGACAAAGGATTTCCCGGCTCACCTTC. This codes for CASSHTGQRISRLTF. This chain joins TRBV4-2 and TRBJ1-2; the D gene is possibly TRBD1 (6 bases). Deletions cut 3 bases from V and 13 bases from J, with 24 bases between. The CDR3 contains 15 residues. Germline lookup yields CDR1 LGHNA and CDR2 YNFKEQ.

The chain combines TRBV7-3 with TRBJ2-1, with TRBD2 matching over 11 bases. The CDR3 covers 14 residues. V was pared by 5 bases and J by 10 bases, with 7 bases of the junction left unmatched. The germline V gene encodes CDR1 SGHTA and CDR2 FQGTGA. DNA of the CDR3: TGTGCCAGCAGCAATAGCGGGGGGGCCGGGGAGCAGTTCTTC. Amino acid sequence: CASSNSGGAGEQFF.

The genes are TRBV9 and TRBJ2-3; 8 nucleotides match TRBD2. Per the germline V gene, CDR1 is SGDLS and CDR2 is YYNGEE. This CDR3 spans 15 amino acids. Trimming took 0 bases from V and 4 from J; bases not matched to a gene: 4. The CDR3 spells CASSVAGGRPDTQYF. The CDR3 DNA follows: TGTGCCAGCAGCGTAGCGGGGGGGCGCCCAGATACGCAGTATTTT.

The J gene is TRBJ2-1, the V gene TRBV7-9; 10 bases fit TRBD1. Per the germline V gene, CDR1 is SEHNR and CDR2 is FQNEAQ (reference sequence). There are 16 residues in the CDR3. V was clipped by 3 bases and J by 7 bases; unmatched bases: 9. Written as DNA, the CDR3 is TGTGCCAGCAGCTTGCGTACGGGACAGGGGCGTAATGAGCAGTTCTTC. This translates into CASSLRTGQGRNEQFF. The whole variable domain, remainder taken from reference TRBV7-9 and TRBJ2-1, is DTGVSQNPRHKITKRGQNVTFRCDPISEHNRLYWYRQTLGQGPEFLTYFQNEAQLEKSRLLSDRFSAERPKGSFSTLEIQRTEQGDSAMYLCASSLRTGQGRNEQFFGPGTRLTVL.

This clone was seen only once. This chain joins TRBV7-9 and TRBJ1-4; 9 positions agree with TRBD1. Germline V gives CDR1 SEHNR, CDR2 FQNEAQ (reference sequence). V shed 1 base, J shed 7 bases, and the junction held 4 bases outside the gene matches. CDR3 length: 15 residues. CDR3 residues: CASSLDRGQIEKLFF. For the CDR3, the DNA is TGTGCCAGCAGCTTAGACAGGGGGCAGATTGAAAAACTGTTTTTT.

The J gene is TRBJ1-2, the V gene TRBV2; no clear D. CDR3 length: 12 amino acids. Germline CDR1 SNHLY, CDR2 FYNNEI. V was shortened by 8 bases and J by 8 bases, with 15 bases between the two germline ends. CDR3 residues: CASGETGYGYTF. Written as DNA, the CDR3 is TGTGCCAGCGGCGAAACGGGGTACGGCTACACCTTC.

V gene TRBV7-2 combines with J gene TRBJ2-3; 10 bases map to TRBD2. V dropped 4 bases and J dropped 3; count of bases not matched to a gene: 16. The CDR3 sequence is 19 residues long. Germline V gives CDR1 SGHTA, CDR2 FQGNSA. In DNA form, the CDR3 reads TGTGCCAGCAGCTCCGACAGGGGAAGGCGGACTAGCGGTACAGATACGCAGTATTTT. Its translation: CASSSDRGRRTSGTDTQYF.

The chain links TRBV10-1 to TRBJ2-7, with TRBD1 matching over 7 bases. The J segment lost 3 bases and the V segment lost 6 bases, leaving 5 bases of the junction unmatched. Germline assignment: CDR1 WNHNN and CDR2 SYGVQD (reference sequence). CDR3 length equals 13 residues. The CDR3 DNA follows: TGCGCCAGCAGCGCCTGGGACAGCTACGAGCAGTACTTC. Translated: CASSAWDSYEQYF.

J is TRBJ2-1 and V is TRBV19, with D perhaps TRBD1 (6 bases). Per germline, CDR1 LNHDA and CDR2 SQIVND (reference sequence). The CDR3 loop spans 13 amino acids. Trimming pared 2 bases from V and 10 bases from J, leaving 12 bases between. The CDR3 nucleotides read TGTGCCAGTAGTATAATATCCAGGGGAGAGCAGTTCTTC. Translated, it gives CASSIISRGEQFF.

The chain joins TRBV19 to TRBJ1-2, with D uncertain. Germline V CDR1 and CDR2: LNHDA, SQIVND (reference sequence). Trimming removed 3 bases from V and 3 bases from J, with 11 bases in between. CDR3 length equals 14 residues. CDR3 in DNA: TGTGCCAGTAGTATGGCAGTTCCATACTATGGCTACACCTTC. This codes for CASSMAVPYYGYTF.

The genes are TRBV5-6 and TRBJ2-3, with TRBD2 identical over 7 bases. With 2 bases clipped from V and 3 bases from J, the junction kept 6 bases outside the gene matches. The CDR3 is 15 residues long. CDR1 SGHDT and CDR2 YYEEEE come from the germline V gene. The CDR3 DNA reads TGTGCCAGCAGCTTCGCAGCGGGGACGACAGATACGCAGTATTTT. Protein sequence: CASSFAAGTTDTQYF.

This chain uses TRBV5-1 with TRBJ2-1; no clear D gene. The CDR3 loop spans 16 amino acids. Trimming took off 0 bases at V and 6 bases at J, with 16 bases between the two ends. In germline, CDR1 is SGHRS, CDR2 YFSETQ. The CDR3 loop is CASSLGAAALLNEQFF. CDR3 DNA sequence: TGCGCCAGCAGCTTGGGGGCAGCCGCACTCCTCAATGAGCAGTTCTTC.

This clone has a single count. This rearrangement joins TRBV19 to TRBJ2-3; D may be TRBD2 (5 bases). CDR1 and CDR2 from the germline V gene are LNHDA and SQIVND (reference sequence). The V and J ends lost 3 bases and 1 base respectively, with 8 bases between them. CDR3 size: 14 residues. For the CDR3, the DNA is TGTGCCAGTAGTATTCGCGGGCGCACAGATACGCAGTATTTT. It is translated as CASSIRGRTDTQYF.

V usage is TRBV28 and J usage is TRBJ2-7, with 9 nucleotides matching TRBD1. V was pared by 6 bases and J by 4 bases, with 1 base of the junction left unmatched. CDR1 and CDR2 from the germline V gene are MDHEN and SYDVKM. This CDR3 region has 12 residues. The chain's CDR3 is CASRQGAYEQYF. The CDR3 region has the DNA TGTGCCAGCAGACAGGGGGCATACGAGCAGTACTTC. Drawing the rest from reference TRBV28 and TRBJ2-7, the complete variable domain is DVKVTQSSRYLVKRTGEKVFLECVQDMDHENMFWYRQDPGLGLRLIYFSYDVKMKEKGDIPEGYSVSREKKERFSLILESASTNQTSMYLCASRQGAYEQYFGPGTRLTVT.

This chain joins TRBV28 and TRBJ1-5; 8 nucleotides agree with TRBD1. Germline V gene lookup returns CDR1 MDHEN and CDR2 SYDVKM. The CDR3 extends over 16 amino acids. The trim removed 5 bases at V and 15 bases at J, leaving 21 bases unmatched. In DNA, the CDR3 is TGTGCCAGCAGTACAGAACGGACAGGGCAAATTTTAGTGGGGCATTTT. It translates to CASSTERTGQILVGHF.

The chain has TRBV2 and TRBJ2-7; tentative D call: TRBD1 (6 bases). Germline V gene lookup returns CDR1 SNHLY and CDR2 FYNNEI. The CDR3 is 11 residues long. The germline V and J ends were trimmed by 5 bases and 7 bases, with 9 bases remaining between them. DNA for the CDR3: TGTGCCAGCAGTATCAGGGGAGAGCAGTACTTC. It codes for CASSIRGEQYF. The full variable domain, in which reference TRBV2 and TRBJ2-7 provide the parts outside the CDR3, is EPEVTQTPSHQVTQMGQEVILRCVPISNHLYFYWYRQILGQKVEFLVSFYNNEISEKSEIFDDQFSVERPDGSNFTLKIRSTKLEDSAMYFCASSIRGEQYFGPGTRLTVT.

This clone has a single count. This chain uses TRBV5-1 with TRBJ2-3; D is possibly TRBD2 (7 bases). Trimming took off 4 bases at V and 5 bases at J, with 26 bases between the two ends. This CDR3 contains 18 residues. Germline V gene sequence: CDR1 SGHRS, CDR2 YFSETQ. CDR3 loop: CASSPRGGFGGSRDTQYF. CDR3 DNA: TGCGCCAGCAGCCCTAGGGGGGGGTTTGGAGGTTCGAGAGATACGCAGTATTTT.

V usage is TRBV6-5 and J usage is TRBJ2-1; 7 bases match TRBD1. After removal of 10 bases from V and 8 bases from J, the junction contained 11 bases not matched to a gene. Germline assignment: CDR1 MNHEY and CDR2 SVGAGI. The CDR3 has 13 amino acids. The CDR3 loop is CATYRGPWYEQFF. DNA of the CDR3: TGTGCCACCTACAGGGGCCCCTGGTATGAGCAGTTCTTC.

The rearrangement uses TRBV18 and TRBJ2-3, with D possibly being TRBD2 (6 bases). The CDR3 covers 14 residues. Germline CDR1 is KGHSH and CDR2 is LQKENI. The V end lost 6 bases, the J end lost 2 bases, and 12 bases lay between the germline ends. CDR3 region: CASSVGGYTDTQYF. In nucleotides, the CDR3 is TGTGCCAGCTCTGTCGGGGGTTACACAGATACGCAGTATTTT.